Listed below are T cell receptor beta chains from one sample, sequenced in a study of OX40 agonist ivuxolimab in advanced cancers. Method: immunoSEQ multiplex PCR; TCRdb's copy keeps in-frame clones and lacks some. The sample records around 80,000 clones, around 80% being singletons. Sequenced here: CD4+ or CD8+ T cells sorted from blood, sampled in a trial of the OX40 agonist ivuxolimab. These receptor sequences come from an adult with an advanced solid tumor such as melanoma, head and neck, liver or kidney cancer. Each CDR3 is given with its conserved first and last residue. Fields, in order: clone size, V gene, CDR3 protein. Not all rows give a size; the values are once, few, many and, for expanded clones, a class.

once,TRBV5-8,CASSRDRNTEAFF
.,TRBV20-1,CSAGGNEQFF
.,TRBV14,CASSQDGFQAYYGYTF
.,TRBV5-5,CASSLSAASATNYGYTF
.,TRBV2,CASSLQVIYGYTF
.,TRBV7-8,CASSSRGASGRQGVF
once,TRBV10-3,CAIWDRGRGSNQPQHF
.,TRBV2,CASNRREGTNEKLFF
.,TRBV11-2,CASSSVRGDYGYTF
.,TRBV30,CAWSKSSGRSGYTF
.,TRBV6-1,CASSEELLRVTEAFF
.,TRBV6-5,CASSYRIDRTYEQYF
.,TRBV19,CASTRDRGVNEQFF
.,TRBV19,CASSISGRDGEKLFF
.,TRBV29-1,CSVAGQGLRGGDIQYF
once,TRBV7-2,CASSLRRGSEKLFF
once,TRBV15,CATSRDKTSANTGELFF
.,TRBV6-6,CASTTSGSQTASQYF
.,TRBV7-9,CASSPWTGGRFSPLHF
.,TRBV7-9,CASSHVRGGRGEKLFF
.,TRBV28,CASSSDRRNGYTF
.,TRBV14,CASNPMTGSNYGYTF
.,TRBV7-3,CASSVMEVGNNQPQHF
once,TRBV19,CASSWRTSGSDEQYF
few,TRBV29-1,CSVRTSGSLDTQYF
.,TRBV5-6,CASSPDRRNTQYF
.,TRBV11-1,CASSSLARETQYF